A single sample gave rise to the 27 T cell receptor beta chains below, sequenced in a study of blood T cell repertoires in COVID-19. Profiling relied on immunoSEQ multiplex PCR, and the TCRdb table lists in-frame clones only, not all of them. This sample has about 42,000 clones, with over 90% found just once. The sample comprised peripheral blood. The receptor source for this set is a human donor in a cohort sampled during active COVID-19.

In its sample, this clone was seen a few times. CDR3 region: CASSQSRGGYDEQYF. For the CDR3, the DNA is TGTGCCAGCAGCCAGTCCCGGGGGGGCTACGACGAGCAGTACTTC. The chain is built from TRBV4-2 and TRBJ2-7, with 8 bases that match TRBD2. The length of the CDR3 is 15 residues. Germline V lookup: CDR1 LGHNA, CDR2 YNFKEQ. Germline trimming cut 3 bases from V and 5 bases from J; bases unmatched to any gene: 9.

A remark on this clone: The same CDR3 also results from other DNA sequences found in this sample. CDR3 coding DNA: TGTGCCAGCAGCTGGGGACAGGGGGACGCAGATACGCAGTATTTT. This translates into CASSWGQGDADTQYF. The chain recombines TRBV7-9 with TRBJ2-3; 11 bases are a match to TRBD1. Looked up from germline, CDR1 is SEHNR and CDR2 is FQNEAQ (reference sequence). J lost 4 bases, V lost 4 bases, and 4 bases had no gene match. The CDR3 extends over 15 amino acids.

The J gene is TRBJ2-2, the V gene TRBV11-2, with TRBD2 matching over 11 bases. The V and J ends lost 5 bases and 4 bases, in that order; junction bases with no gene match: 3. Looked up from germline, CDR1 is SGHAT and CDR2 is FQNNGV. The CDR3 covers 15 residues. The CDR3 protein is CASSIGLAGTGELFF. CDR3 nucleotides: TGTGCCAGCAGCATCGGACTAGCGGGCACCGGGGAGCTGTTTTTT.

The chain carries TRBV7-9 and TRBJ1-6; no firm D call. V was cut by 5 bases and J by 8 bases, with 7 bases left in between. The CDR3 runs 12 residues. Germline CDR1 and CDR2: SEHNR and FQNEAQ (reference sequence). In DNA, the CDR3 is TGTGCCAGCAGCCCGGGAGATTCACCCCTCCACTTT. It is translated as CASSPGDSPLHF.

DNA for the CDR3: TGCGCCAGCAGCCAAGATCCCAGAAACCAAGAGACCCAGTACTTC. It encodes CASSQDPRNQETQYF. This chain joins TRBV4-1 and TRBJ2-5; D is ambiguous. Germline CDR1 reads MGHRA; CDR2 reads YSYEKL. The V gene lost 0 bases and the J gene lost 0 bases, with 8 bases spanning the gap. The CDR3 has 15 residues.

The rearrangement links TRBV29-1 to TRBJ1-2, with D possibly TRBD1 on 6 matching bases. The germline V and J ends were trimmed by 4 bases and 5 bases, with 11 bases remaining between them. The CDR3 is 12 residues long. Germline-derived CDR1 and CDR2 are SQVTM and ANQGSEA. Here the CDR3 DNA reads TGCAGCGTTGGACAGGCTGGATATGGCTACACCTTC. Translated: CSVGQAGYGYTF. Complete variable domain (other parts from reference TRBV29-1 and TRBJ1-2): SAVISQKPSRDICQRGTSLTIQCQVDSQVTMMFWYRQQPGQSLTLIATANQGSEATYESGFVIDKFPISRPNLTFSTLTVSNMSPEDSSIYLCSVGQAGYGYTFGSGTRLTVV.

The CDR3 reads CASGLNRGERETQYF. CDR3 nucleotide sequence: TGCGCCAGCGGGTTAAACAGGGGAGAGAGGGAGACCCAGTACTTC. This chain connects TRBV5-1 to TRBJ2-5; 7 bases are shared with TRBD1. The CDR3 sequence is 15 residues long. The germline V gene encodes CDR1 SGHRS and CDR2 YFSETQ. V lost 7 bases to trimming and J lost 5 bases; unmatched junction nucleotides: 14.

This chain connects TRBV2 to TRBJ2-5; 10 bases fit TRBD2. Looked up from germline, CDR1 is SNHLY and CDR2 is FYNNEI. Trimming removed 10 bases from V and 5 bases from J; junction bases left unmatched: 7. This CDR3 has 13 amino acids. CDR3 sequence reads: CAMGLARGETQYF. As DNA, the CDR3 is TGTGCCATGGGACTAGCGCGGGGGGAGACCCAGTACTTC.

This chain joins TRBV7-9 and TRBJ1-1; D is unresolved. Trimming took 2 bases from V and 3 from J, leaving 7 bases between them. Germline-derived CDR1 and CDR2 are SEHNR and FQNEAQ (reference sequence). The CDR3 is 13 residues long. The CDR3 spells CASSLSRDTEAFF. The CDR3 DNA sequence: TGTGCCAGCAGCTTATCGCGAGACACTGAAGCTTTCTTT.

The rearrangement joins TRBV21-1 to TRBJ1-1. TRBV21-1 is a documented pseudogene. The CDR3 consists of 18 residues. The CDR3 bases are TGTGCCAGCAGCTCCCAGCCGGGGAAGACGGCCTTGAACACTGAAGCTTTCTTT. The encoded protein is CASSSQPGKTALNTEAFF.

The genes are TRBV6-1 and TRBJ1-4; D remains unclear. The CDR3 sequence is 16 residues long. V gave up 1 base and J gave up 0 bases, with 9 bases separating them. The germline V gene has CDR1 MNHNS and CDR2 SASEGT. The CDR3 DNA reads TGTGCCAGCAGTGAAGTAACAGCCTCAACTAATGAAAAACTGTTTTTT. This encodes CASSEVTASTNEKLFF.

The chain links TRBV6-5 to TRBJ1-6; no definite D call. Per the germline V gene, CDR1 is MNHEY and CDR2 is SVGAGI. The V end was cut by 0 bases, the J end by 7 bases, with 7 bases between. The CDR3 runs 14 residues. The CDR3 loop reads CASSYSNSNSPLHF. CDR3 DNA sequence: TGTGCCAGCAGTTACTCTAACAGCAATTCACCCCTCCACTTT.

The CDR3 sequence is CSVLLQGKTQYF. The CDR3 region has the DNA TGCAGCGTCCTCCTTCAGGGAAAGACCCAGTACTTC. The rearrangement uses TRBV29-1 and TRBJ2-5; D might be TRBD1 (5 bases). Germline assignment: CDR1 SQVTM and CDR2 ANQGSEA. The CDR3 contains 12 residues. With 6 bases removed from V and 6 bases from J, the gap between germline ends came to 14 bases. Based on the CDR3 plus reference TRBV29-1 and TRBJ2-5, the full variable domain is SAVISQKPSRDICQRGTSLTIQCQVDSQVTMMFWYRQQPGQSLTLIATANQGSEATYESGFVIDKFPISRPNLTFSTLTVSNMSPEDSSIYLCSVLLQGKTQYFGPGTRLLVL.

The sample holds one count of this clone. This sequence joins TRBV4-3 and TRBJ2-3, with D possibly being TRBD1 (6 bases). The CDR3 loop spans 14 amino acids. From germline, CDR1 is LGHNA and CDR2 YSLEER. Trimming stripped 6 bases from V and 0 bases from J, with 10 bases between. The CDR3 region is CASRKGGSTDTQYF. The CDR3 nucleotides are TGCGCCAGCAGAAAAGGGGGTAGCACAGATACGCAGTATTTT.

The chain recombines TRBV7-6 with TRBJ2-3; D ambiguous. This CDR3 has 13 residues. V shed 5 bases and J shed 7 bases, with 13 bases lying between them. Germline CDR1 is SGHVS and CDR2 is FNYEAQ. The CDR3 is CASSQRNANTQYF. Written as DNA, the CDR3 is TGTGCCAGCAGCCAGCGTAACGCGAATACGCAGTATTTT.

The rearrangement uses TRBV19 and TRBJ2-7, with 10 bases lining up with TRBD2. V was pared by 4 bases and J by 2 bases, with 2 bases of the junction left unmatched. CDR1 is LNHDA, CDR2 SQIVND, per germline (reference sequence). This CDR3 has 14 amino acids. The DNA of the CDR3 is TGTGCCAGTAGTACTAGCGGGGGCCCCTACGAGCAGTACTTC. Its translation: CASSTSGGPYEQYF.

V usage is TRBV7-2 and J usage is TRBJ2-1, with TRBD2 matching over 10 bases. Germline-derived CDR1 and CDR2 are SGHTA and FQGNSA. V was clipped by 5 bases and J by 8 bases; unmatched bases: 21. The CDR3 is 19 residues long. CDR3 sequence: CASSPLMIRAGGPRDEQFF. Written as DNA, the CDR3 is TGTGCCAGCAGCCCGCTGATGATTAGAGCGGGGGGGCCCAGGGATGAGCAGTTCTTC. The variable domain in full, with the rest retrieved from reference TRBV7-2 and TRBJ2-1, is GAGVSQSPSNKVTEKGKDVELRCDPISGHTALYWYRQSLGQGLEFLIYFQGNSAPDKSGLPSDRFSAERTGGSVSTLTIQRTQQEDSAVYLCASSPLMIRAGGPRDEQFFGPGTRLTVL.

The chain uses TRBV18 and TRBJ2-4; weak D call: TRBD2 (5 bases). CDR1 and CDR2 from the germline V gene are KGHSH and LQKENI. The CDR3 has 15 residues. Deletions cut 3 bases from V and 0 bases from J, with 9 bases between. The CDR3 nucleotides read TGTGCCAGCTCACCTTCCGGACTAGCCAAAAACATTCAGTACTTC. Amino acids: CASSPSGLAKNIQYF.

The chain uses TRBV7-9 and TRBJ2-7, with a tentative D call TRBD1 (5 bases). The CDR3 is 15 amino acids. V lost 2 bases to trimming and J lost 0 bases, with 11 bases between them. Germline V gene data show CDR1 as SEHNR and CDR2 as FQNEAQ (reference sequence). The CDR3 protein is CASSLMSGASYEQYF. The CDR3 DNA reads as TGTGCCAGCAGCTTAATGTCTGGGGCCTCCTACGAGCAGTACTTC. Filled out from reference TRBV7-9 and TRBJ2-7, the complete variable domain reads DTGVSQNPRHKITKRGQNVTFRCDPISEHNRLYWYRQTLGQGPEFLTYFQNEAQLEKSRLLSDRFSAERPKGSFSTLEIQRTEQGDSAMYLCASSLMSGASYEQYFGPGTRLTVT.

The CDR3 DNA reads TGTGCCAGCAGCATAAGCGGGAGGGGCAACACCGGGGAGCTGTTTTTT. This gives the protein CASSISGRGNTGELFF. The V call is TRBV7-9, the J call TRBJ2-2; 10 bases line up with TRBD2. CDR1 is SEHNR, CDR2 FQNEAQ, per germline (reference sequence). With 5 bases clipped from V and 2 bases from J, the junction kept 5 bases outside the gene matches. The CDR3 runs to 16 residues.

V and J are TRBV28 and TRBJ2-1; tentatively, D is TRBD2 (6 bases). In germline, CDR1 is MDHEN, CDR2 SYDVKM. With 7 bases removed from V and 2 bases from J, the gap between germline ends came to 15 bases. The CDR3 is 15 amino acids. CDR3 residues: CASITGTPTYNEQFF. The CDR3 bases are TGTGCCAGCATCACCGGGACTCCTACCTACAATGAGCAGTTCTTC.

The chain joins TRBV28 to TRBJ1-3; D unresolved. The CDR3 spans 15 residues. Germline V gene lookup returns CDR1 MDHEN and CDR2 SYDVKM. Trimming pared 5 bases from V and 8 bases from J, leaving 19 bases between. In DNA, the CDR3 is TGTGCCAGCAGTCCTCTAAGCAACCTGAGGGACACCATATATTTT. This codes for CASSPLSNLRDTIYF.

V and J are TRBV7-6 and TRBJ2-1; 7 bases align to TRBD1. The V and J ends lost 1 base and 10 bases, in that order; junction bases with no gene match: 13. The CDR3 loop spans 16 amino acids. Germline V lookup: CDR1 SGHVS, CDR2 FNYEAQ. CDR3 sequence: CASSLEGGLGGKEQFF. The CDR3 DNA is TGTGCCAGCAGCTTAGAGGGCGGGCTAGGGGGCAAAGAGCAGTTCTTC.

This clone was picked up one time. The CDR3: CASSLQRRSTNEKLFF. The CDR3 DNA reads TGTGCCAGCAGCCTTCAGCGACGGTCAACTAATGAAAAACTGTTTTTT. The chain couples TRBV7-6 to TRBJ1-4; D gene unclear. V was cut by 5 bases and J by 0 bases, with 13 bases left in between. Germline CDR1 and CDR2: SGHVS and FNYEAQ. The length of the CDR3 is 16 residues.

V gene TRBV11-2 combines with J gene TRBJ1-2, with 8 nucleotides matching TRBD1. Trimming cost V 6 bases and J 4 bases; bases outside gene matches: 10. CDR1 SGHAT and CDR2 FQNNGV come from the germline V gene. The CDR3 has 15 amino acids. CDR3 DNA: TGTGCCAGCAGTTTACAGGGGGTCGAGGGCTATGGCTACACCTTC. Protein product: CASSLQGVEGYGYTF.

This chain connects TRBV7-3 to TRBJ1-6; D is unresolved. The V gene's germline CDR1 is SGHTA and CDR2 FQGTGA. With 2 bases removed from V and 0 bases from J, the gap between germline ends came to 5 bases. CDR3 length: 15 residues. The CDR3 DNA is TGTGCCAGCAGCTTAGAGAGCTCCTATAATTCACCCCTCCACTTT. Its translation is CASSLESSYNSPLHF.

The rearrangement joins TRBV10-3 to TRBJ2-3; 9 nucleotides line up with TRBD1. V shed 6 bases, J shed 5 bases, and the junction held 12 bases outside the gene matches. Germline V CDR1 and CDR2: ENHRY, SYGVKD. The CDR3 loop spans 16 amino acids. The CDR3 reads CAIRDMPGQGKDTQYF. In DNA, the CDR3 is TGTGCCATCAGGGACATGCCGGGACAGGGAAAAGATACGCAGTATTTT.